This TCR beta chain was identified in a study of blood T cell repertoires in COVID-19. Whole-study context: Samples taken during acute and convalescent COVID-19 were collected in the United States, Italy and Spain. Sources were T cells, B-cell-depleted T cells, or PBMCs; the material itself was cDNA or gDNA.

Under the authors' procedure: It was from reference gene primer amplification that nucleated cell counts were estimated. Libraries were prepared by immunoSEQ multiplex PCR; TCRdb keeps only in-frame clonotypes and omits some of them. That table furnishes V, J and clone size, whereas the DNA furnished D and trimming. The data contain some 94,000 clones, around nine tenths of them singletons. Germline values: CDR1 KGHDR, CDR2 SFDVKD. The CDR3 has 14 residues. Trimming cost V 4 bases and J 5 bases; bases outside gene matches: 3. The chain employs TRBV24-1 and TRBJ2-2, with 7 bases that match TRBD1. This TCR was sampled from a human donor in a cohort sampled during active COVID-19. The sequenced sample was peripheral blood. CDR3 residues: CATSDNRGTGELFF. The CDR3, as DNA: TGTGCCACCAGTGACAACAGGGGAACCGGGGAGCTGTTTTTT.